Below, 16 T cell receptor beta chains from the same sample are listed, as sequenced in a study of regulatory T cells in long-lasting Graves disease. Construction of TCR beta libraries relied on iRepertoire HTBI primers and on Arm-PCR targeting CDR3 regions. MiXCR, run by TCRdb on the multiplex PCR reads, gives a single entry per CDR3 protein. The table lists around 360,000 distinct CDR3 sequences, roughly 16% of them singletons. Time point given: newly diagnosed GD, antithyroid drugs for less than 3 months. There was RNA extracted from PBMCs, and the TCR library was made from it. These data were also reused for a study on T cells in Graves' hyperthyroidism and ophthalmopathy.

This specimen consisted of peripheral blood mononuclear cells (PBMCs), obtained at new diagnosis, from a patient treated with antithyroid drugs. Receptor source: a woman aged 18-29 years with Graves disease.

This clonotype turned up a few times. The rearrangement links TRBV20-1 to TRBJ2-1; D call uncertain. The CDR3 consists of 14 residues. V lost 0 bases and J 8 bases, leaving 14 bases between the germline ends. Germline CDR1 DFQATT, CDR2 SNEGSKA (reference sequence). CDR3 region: CSARDLRAVDEQFF. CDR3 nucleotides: TGCAGTGCTAGAGATCTTAGGGCCGTCGATGAGCAGTTCTTC.

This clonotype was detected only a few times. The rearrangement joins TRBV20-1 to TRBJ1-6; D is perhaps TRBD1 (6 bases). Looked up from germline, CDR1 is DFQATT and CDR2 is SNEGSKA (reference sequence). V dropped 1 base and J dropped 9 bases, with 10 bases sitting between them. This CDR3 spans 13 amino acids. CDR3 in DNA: TGCAGTGCTAGAGCGGACAGTTCTTCACCCCTCCACTTT. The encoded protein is CSARADSSSPLHF.

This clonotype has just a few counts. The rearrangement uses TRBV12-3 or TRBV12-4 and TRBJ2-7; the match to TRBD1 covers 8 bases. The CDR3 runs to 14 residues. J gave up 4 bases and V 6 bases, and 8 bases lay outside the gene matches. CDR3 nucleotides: TGTGCCAGCAGCCCCGACAGGGGTGGGTACGAGCAGTACTTC. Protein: CASSPDRGGYEQYF.

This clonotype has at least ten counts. The CDR3: CASSHDREISGNTIYF. CDR3 bases: TGTGCCAGCAGCCACGACAGGGAGATCTCTGGAAACACCATATATTTT. The chain joins TRBV3-1 to TRBJ1-3, with 7 bases matching TRBD1. The germline V gene has CDR1 LGHDT and CDR2 YNNKEL (reference sequence). V gave up 3 bases and J gave up 0 bases; unmatched junction bases: 5. The CDR3 is 16 amino acids. Full variable domain (rest looked up from reference TRBV3-1 and TRBJ1-3): DTAVSQTPKYLVTQMGNDKSIKCEQNLGHDTMYWYKQDSKKFLKIMFSYNNKELIINETVPNRFSPKSPDKAHLNLHINSLELGDSAVYFCASSHDREISGNTIYFGEGSWLTVV.

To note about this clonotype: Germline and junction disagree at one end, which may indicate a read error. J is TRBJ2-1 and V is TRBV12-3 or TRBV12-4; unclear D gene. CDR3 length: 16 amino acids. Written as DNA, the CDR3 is TGTGCCAGCAGTCCGCGTGGGGATTCCATTCCCTCAGAGCAGCTCTTC. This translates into CASSPRGDSIPSEQLF.

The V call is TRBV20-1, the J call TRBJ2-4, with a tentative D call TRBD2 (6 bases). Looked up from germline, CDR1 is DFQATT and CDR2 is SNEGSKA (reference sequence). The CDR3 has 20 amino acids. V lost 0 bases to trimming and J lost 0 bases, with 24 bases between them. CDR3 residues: CSARDNWSRTKILAKNIQYF. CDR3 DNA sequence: TGCAGTGCTAGAGATAATTGGTCGAGGACTAAGATACTAGCCAAAAACATTCAGTACTTC.

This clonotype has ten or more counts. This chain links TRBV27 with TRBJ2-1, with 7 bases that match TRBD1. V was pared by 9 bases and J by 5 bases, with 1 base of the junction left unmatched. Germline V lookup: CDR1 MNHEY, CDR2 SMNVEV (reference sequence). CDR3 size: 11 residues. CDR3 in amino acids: CASTGDNEQFF. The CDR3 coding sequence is TGTGCCAGTACAGGGGACAATGAGCAGTTCTTC.

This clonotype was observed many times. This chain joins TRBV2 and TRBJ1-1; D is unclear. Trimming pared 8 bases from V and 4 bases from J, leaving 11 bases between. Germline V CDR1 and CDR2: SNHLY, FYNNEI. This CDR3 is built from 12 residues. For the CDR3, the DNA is TGTGCCAGCTCCTGGGTTTTCACTGAAGCTTTCTTT. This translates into CASSWVFTEAFF.

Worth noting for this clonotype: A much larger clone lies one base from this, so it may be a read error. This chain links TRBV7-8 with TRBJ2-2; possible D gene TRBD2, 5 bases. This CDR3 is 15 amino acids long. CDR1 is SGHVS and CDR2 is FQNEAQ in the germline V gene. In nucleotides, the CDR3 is TGTGCCAGCAGCCCTTTAGGGATTGGTACCGGGGAGCCGTTTTTT. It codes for CASSPLGIGTGEPFF.

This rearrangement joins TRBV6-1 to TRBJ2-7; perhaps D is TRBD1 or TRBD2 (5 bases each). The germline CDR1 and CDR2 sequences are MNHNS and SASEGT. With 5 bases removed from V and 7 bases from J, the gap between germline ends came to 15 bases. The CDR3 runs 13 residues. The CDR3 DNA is TGTGCCAGCAGTCCCGGGGCCCGACTGGAGCAGTACTTC. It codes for CASSPGARLEQYF.

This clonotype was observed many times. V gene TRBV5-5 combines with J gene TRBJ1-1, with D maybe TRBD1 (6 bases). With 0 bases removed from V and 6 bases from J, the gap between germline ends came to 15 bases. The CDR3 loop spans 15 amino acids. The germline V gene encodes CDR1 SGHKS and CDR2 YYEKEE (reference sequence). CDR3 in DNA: TGTGCCAGCAGCTTGGGGCAGGGCAGGGGCTCTGAAGCTTTCTTT. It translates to CASSLGQGRGSEAFF.

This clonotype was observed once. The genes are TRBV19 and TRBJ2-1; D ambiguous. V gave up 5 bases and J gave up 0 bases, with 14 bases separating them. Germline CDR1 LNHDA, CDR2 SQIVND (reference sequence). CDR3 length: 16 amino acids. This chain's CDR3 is CASSLTTSVSYNEQFF. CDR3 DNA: TGTGCCAGTAGTCTTACTACGTCAGTCTCCTACAATGAGCAGTTCTTC. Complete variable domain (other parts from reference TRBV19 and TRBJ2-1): DGGITQSPKYLFRKEGQNVTLSCEQNLNHDAMYWYRQDPGQGLRLIYYSQIVNDFQKGDIAEGYSVSREKKESFPLTVTSAQKNPTAFYLCASSLTTSVSYNEQFFGPGTRLTVL.

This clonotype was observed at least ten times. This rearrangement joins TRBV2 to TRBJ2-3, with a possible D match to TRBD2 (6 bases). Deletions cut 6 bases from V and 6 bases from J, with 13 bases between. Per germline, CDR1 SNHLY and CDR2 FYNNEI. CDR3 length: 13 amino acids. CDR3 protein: CASRRGLKDTQYF. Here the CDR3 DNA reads TGTGCCAGCAGACGAGGACTAAAGGATACGCAGTATTTT.

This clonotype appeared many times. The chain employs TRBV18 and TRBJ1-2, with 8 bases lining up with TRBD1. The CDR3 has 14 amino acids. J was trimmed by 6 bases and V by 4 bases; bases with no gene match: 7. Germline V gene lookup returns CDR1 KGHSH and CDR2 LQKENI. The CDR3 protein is CASSRMAGGDGYTF. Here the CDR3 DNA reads TGTGCCAGCTCACGTATGGCAGGGGGCGATGGCTACACCTTC.

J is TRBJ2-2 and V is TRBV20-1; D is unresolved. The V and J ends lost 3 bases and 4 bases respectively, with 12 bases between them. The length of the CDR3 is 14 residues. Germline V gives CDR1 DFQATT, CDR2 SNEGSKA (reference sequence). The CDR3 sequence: CSASSRLFTGELFF. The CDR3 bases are TGCAGTGCTAGCAGCCGTCTATTCACCGGGGAGCTGTTTTTT.

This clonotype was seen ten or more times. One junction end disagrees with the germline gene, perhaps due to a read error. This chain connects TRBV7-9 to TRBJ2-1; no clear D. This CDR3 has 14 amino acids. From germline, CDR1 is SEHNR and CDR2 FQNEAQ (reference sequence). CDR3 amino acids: CASSSDSSFNEQFF. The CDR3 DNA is TGTGCCAGCAGTTCGGATAGCTCCTTCAATGAGCAGTTCTTC.